This passage covers 24 T cell receptor beta chains from one sample sequenced in a study of T-cell memory formation after mild COVID-19. TCRdb reprocessed the 5' RACE reads with MiXCR, giving one entry per CDR3 protein. The sample lists around 440,000 distinct CDR3 sequences; roughly 18% were seen once. Sequenced input: PBMCs or a T cell subset sorted from them (not recorded which). Source of these receptors: an adult woman who had mild COVID-19 (a few samples of this study predate the infection). Cell type and time point are not known.

The chain recombines TRBV5-1 with TRBJ2-3; 7 bases match TRBD2. CDR3 length: 15 residues. The germline V gene has CDR1 SGHRS and CDR2 YFSETQ. V shed 4 bases, J shed 3 bases, and the junction held 8 bases outside the gene matches. The CDR3 reads CASSRTGTTTDTQYF. As DNA, the CDR3 is TGCGCCAGCAGCCGAACCGGGACTACTACAGATACGCAGTATTTT.

The rearrangement uses TRBV11-3 and TRBJ2-2; TRBD1 matches 12 bases. V dropped 3 bases and J dropped 6; count of bases not matched to a gene: 2. The length of the CDR3 is 15 residues. The germline V gene encodes CDR1 SGHNT and CDR2 YENEEA. The CDR3 DNA is TGTGCCAGCAGCTTGGGACAGGGGGCGGCCGGGGAGCTGTTTTTT. This sequence encodes CASSLGQGAAGELFF. Variable domain in full (rest from reference TRBV11-3 and TRBJ2-2): EAGVVQSPRYKIIEKKQPVAFWCNPISGHNTLYWYLQNLGQGPELLIRYENEEAVDDSQLPKDRFSAERLKGVDSTLKIQPAELGDSAVYLCASSLGQGAAGELFFGEGSRLTVL.

CDR3 nucleotides: TGTGCCAGCAGCTTGAGGGGACAGGGCACTGGAAACACCATATATTTT. This sequence encodes CASSLRGQGTGNTIYF. This chain joins TRBV7-2 and TRBJ1-3, with 9 positions matching TRBD1. V lost 3 bases and J lost 2; bases outside the gene matches: 5. This CDR3 has 16 amino acids. Germline CDR1 reads SGHTA; CDR2 reads FQGNSA. Together with reference TRBV7-2 and TRBJ1-3, the CDR3 gives the full variable domain: GAGVSQSPSNKVTEKGKDVELRCDPISGHTALYWYRQSLGQGLEFLIYFQGNSAPDKSGLPSDRFSAERTGGSVSTLTIQRTQQEDSAVYLCASSLRGQGTGNTIYFGEGSWLTVV.

This clonotype was counted only a few times. Here the CDR3 omits its conserved ending phenylalanine or tryptophan, so a read error is the likely source. The DNA is left out, because the CDR3 cannot be placed on it with certainty; the CDR3 is given as TCRdb lists it. The genes are TRBV25-1 and TRBJ2-7; the table's D call, TRBD1, has no DNA check behind it. Inclusive of both ends, the CDR3 amounts to 14 amino acids. CDR1 and CDR2 from the germline V gene are MGHDK and SYGVNS. The CDR3 loop is CARTRGGAGTSSTP.

This clonotype counts as medium-sized. The V and J genes are TRBV7-9 and TRBJ2-7, with no clear D. Trimming took off 1 base at V and 3 bases at J, with 10 bases between the two ends. CDR1 SEHNR and CDR2 FQNEAQ come from the germline V gene (reference sequence). This CDR3 spans 14 amino acids. The CDR3 here is CASSLVLTDYEQYF. CDR3 coding DNA: TGTGCCAGCAGCTTAGTTTTAACAGACTACGAGCAGTACTTC. Full variable domain (remainder filled in from reference TRBV7-9 and TRBJ2-7): DTGVSQNPRHKITKRGQNVTFRCDPISEHNRLYWYRQTLGQGPEFLTYFQNEAQLEKSRLLSDRFSAERPKGSFSTLEIQRTEQGDSAMYLCASSLVLTDYEQYFGPGTRLTVT.

The CDR3 spells CASSWGAGEFTYEQYF. For the CDR3, the DNA is TGTGCCAGCAGTTGGGGAGCAGGGGAATTTACGTACGAGCAGTACTTC. The V and J genes are TRBV6-2 or TRBV6-3 and TRBJ2-7; D is perhaps TRBD1 (6 bases). V dropped 4 bases and J dropped 4 bases, with 20 bases sitting between them. The CDR3 runs to 16 residues. Germline CDR1 is MNHEY and CDR2 is SVGEGT.

This clonotype turned up a few times. The rearrangement joins TRBV30 to TRBJ1-6, with D uncertain. CDR3 length equals 12 residues. Germline CDR1 GTSNPN, CDR2 SVGIG (reference sequence). Deletions cut 4 bases from V and 6 bases from J, with 7 bases between. CDR3 bases: TGTGCCTGGAATCCCGCTAATTCACCCCTCCACTTT. Translating it yields CAWNPANSPLHF.

This clonotype showed up just a few times. The rearrangement uses TRBV7-9 and TRBJ2-2, with TRBD2 matching over 9 bases. CDR3 length equals 16 residues. The V gene end was trimmed by 2 bases and the J gene end by 5 bases; junction bases not matched to a gene: 6. The germline V gene encodes CDR1 SEHNR and CDR2 FQNEAQ (reference sequence). Written as DNA, the CDR3 is TGTGCCAGCAGCTTAACTAGCGGGCTAAGGACCGGGGAGCTGTTTTTT. This gives the protein CASSLTSGLRTGELFF.

This clonotype appeared a few times. The CDR3: CASSPGAAHQETQYF. As DNA, the CDR3 is TGCGCCAGCAGCCCGGGGGCGGCCCACCAAGAGACCCAGTACTTC. The chain couples TRBV5-1 to TRBJ2-5; the D call may be TRBD1 or TRBD2 (6 bases each). The CDR3 runs 15 residues. The germline V gene encodes CDR1 SGHRS and CDR2 YFSETQ. The V end was cut by 4 bases, the J end by 0 bases, with 13 bases between.

A few counts support this clonotype. The chain is built from TRBV7-3 and TRBJ2-5, with D maybe TRBD2 (5 bases). In germline, CDR1 is SGHTA, CDR2 FQGTGA. The CDR3 length is 14 residues. The V end lost 1 base, the J end lost 5 bases, and 11 bases lay between the germline ends. The CDR3 DNA follows: TGTGCCAGCAGCTTAAGTGGACTGGGCGAGACCCAGTACTTC. Protein product: CASSLSGLGETQYF.

The genes are TRBV7-2 and TRBJ1-6; tentative D call: TRBD1 (6 bases). Germline-derived CDR1 and CDR2 are SGHTA and FQGNSA. The CDR3 length is 14 residues. Between the trimmed V and J ends, which lost 4 bases and 9 bases, there was a span of 13 bases. The CDR3 reads CASSSRGGSSPLHF. CDR3 nucleotide sequence: TGTGCCAGCAGCTCGAGGGGGGGTAGTTCACCCCTCCACTTT. The full variable domain, its missing parts supplied by reference TRBV7-2 and TRBJ1-6, is GAGVSQSPSNKVTEKGKDVELRCDPISGHTALYWYRQSLGQGLEFLIYFQGNSAPDKSGLPSDRFSAERTGGSVSTLTIQRTQQEDSAVYLCASSSRGGSSPLHFGNGTRLTVT.

The genes are TRBV4-2 and TRBJ2-3, with D perhaps matching TRBD2 (5 bases). V was clipped by 6 bases and J by 4 bases, with 8 bases between them. The CDR3 sequence is 12 residues long. Germline CDR1 is LGHNA and CDR2 is YNFKEQ. The CDR3 here is CASREDSDTQYF. The CDR3 bases are TGTGCCAGCAGGGAGGACTCAGATACGCAGTATTTT.

The sample holds a few counts of this clonotype. The V gene is TRBV7-9, the J gene TRBJ2-1; 8 nucleotides match TRBD2. After removal of 4 bases from V and 3 bases from J, the junction contained 5 bases not matched to a gene. This CDR3 has 15 residues. Germline V gene lookup returns CDR1 SEHNR and CDR2 FQNEAQ (reference sequence). The CDR3, as DNA: TGTGCCAGCAGCTCAACTAGCGGATACTACAATGAGCAGTTCTTC. This translates into CASSSTSGYYNEQFF.

This clonotype was picked up a small number of times. V usage is TRBV4-2 and J usage is TRBJ1-4; 8 bases are a match to TRBD1. The CDR3 runs 16 residues. The germline gives CDR1 LGHNA, CDR2 YNFKEQ. Losses at the gene ends were 0 bases for V and 6 bases for J; bases not matched to a gene: 6. CDR3 bases: TGTGCCAGCAGCCAAGATTCGACGACAGGGGATGAAAAACTGTTTTTT. Translated, it gives CASSQDSTTGDEKLFF.

The J gene is TRBJ2-6, the V gene TRBV27, with D unresolved. Trimming left V 0 bases short and J 4 bases short, with 4 bases between. CDR1 MNHEY and CDR2 SMNVEV come from the germline V gene (reference sequence). The CDR3 has 14 amino acids. The CDR3 is CASSLSAGANVLTF. In nucleotides, the CDR3 is TGTGCCAGCAGTTTATCCGCAGGGGCCAACGTCCTGACTTTC.

The rearrangement links TRBV20-1 to TRBJ2-2; D remains ambiguous. CDR1 is DFQATT, CDR2 SNEGSKA, per germline (reference sequence). V was pared by 1 base and J by 1 base, with 10 bases between. The CDR3 is 15 amino acids. Here the CDR3 DNA reads TGCAGTGCTAGAGTAGAAAACAGGAACACCGGGGAGCTGTTTTTT. Protein sequence: CSARVENRNTGELFF.

CDR3 sequence (DNA): TGTGCCAGCAGCTTAACCCCCGGGCAGGGAGTATGGTACGAGCAGTACTTC. It encodes CASSLTPGQGVWYEQYF. The chain recombines TRBV7-9 with TRBJ2-7; D may be TRBD1 or TRBD2 (5 bases each). V was cut by 2 bases and J by 4 bases, with 21 bases left in between. Germline CDR1 reads SEHNR; CDR2 reads FQNEAQ (reference sequence). There are 17 residues in the CDR3.

This chain connects TRBV6-5 to TRBJ2-1; TRBD2 matches 15 bases. After removal of 6 bases from V and 2 bases from J, the junction contained 17 bases not matched to a gene. Germline values: CDR1 MNHEY, CDR2 SVGAGI. The CDR3 is 21 residues long. The CDR3 reads CASRSIDPGLAGGVPYNEQFF. The CDR3 coding sequence is TGTGCCAGCAGATCGATTGACCCGGGACTAGCGGGAGGAGTTCCCTACAATGAGCAGTTCTTC.

This chain uses TRBV7-9 with TRBJ1-2; no reliable D call. The germline gives CDR1 SEHNR, CDR2 FQNEAQ (reference sequence). The CDR3 runs to 16 residues. V was pared by 1 base and J by 3 bases, with 15 bases between. The CDR3, as DNA: TGTGCCAGCAGCTTAGGAGTTTCGGCAGACCACTATGGCTACACCTTC. This sequence encodes CASSLGVSADHYGYTF.

This clonotype was counted only a few times. The V call is TRBV5-1, the J call TRBJ1-2; D unresolved. This CDR3 contains 12 residues. V was trimmed by 4 bases and J by 8 bases, leaving 12 bases between them. Germline CDR1 SGHRS, CDR2 YFSETQ. The CDR3, as DNA: TGCGCCAGCAGCCCTCTCGGAGGGGGCTACACCTTC. Residues: CASSPLGGGYTF.

This clonotype was counted between two and nine times. The V call is TRBV12-3 or TRBV12-4, the J call TRBJ2-1; either TRBD1 or TRBD2 may fit D (5 bases each). The CDR3 extends over 15 amino acids. Trimming took off 1 base at V and 7 bases at J, with 14 bases between the two ends. CDR3 in amino acids: CASSLVGEWGNEQFF. The CDR3 nucleotides are TGTGCCAGCAGTTTAGTAGGGGAATGGGGGAATGAGCAGTTCTTC.

This clonotype was recorded a few times. The chain recombines TRBV30 with TRBJ1-2; D ambiguous. Germline V lookup: CDR1 GTSNPN, CDR2 SVGIG (reference sequence). This CDR3 contains 14 residues. Trimming shortened V by 5 bases and J by 1 base, and 14 bases separated the two germline ends. The CDR3 reads CAWALGRDNYGYTF. The DNA for the CDR3 is TGTGCCTGGGCCCTTGGACGGGATAACTATGGCTACACCTTC.

This clonotype has at least ten counts. CDR3 residues: CASSLEWGNEKLFF. The CDR3 coding sequence is TGTGCCAGCAGCTTGGAGTGGGGGAATGAAAAACTGTTTTTT. The chain carries TRBV5-8 and TRBJ1-4; D may be TRBD1 (5 bases). Trimming cost V 0 bases and J 5 bases, with 8 bases left between them. There are 14 residues in the CDR3. The germline gives CDR1 SGHTS, CDR2 YDEGEE.

The CDR3 region has the DNA TGTGCCACCAGTGATTCCTCAGGGCCGGGTCAGCCCCAGCATTTT. Translating gives CATSDSSGPGQPQHF. The chain is built from TRBV24-1 and TRBJ1-5; the D gene is possibly TRBD1 (5 bases). The ends were cut back, 2 bases at V and 6 bases at J, with 13 bases in the middle. In germline, CDR1 is KGHDR, CDR2 SFDVKD. The CDR3 is made up of 15 amino acids.